Sequencing of this T cell receptor beta chain was carried out in a study of tumor and adjacent non-tumor tissue in lung cancer. Findings and caveats of the study: Top 100 clones took a larger repertoire share in normal lung.

Germline V CDR1 and CDR2: MGHRA, YSYEKL. Trimming removed 0 bases at V and 9 bases at J, with 24 bases between. The CDR3 consists of 18 residues. The template was RNA from unsorted bulk tissue. The normal lung tissue was taken more than 3 cm from the tumor edge. Worth noting for this clonotype: Its specificity is not known.

A modified ARM-PCR protocol with three rounds of nested PCR amplified TCRbeta. TCRdb passed the multiplex PCR reads through MiXCR, listing each CDR3 protein once. The table records some 100,000 distinct CDR3 sequences, roughly three fifths of them present only once. The sequenced sample was distant non-tumor lung tissue. J is TRBJ2-1 and V is TRBV4-1; D unclear. This sequence originates from a man between 60 and 70 years old with non-small cell lung cancer. CDR3 nucleotide sequence: TGCGCCAGCAGCCAAGATTCTGGTTTTGAGTGGGGTTCTGGTGAGCAGTTCTTC. Residues: CASSQDSGFEWGSGEQFF.